The T cell receptor (beta chain) described here comes from a study of CD8 T cells in ankylosing spondylitis. Study results and limitations: Characteristic of ankylosing spondylitis blood, it appeared, was a TCR beta motif comprising roughly eight highly homologous variants. Some motif variants were previously reported in reactive arthritis synovial fluid and blood.

Via MiXCR, TCRdb re-called the 5' RACE reads, giving one row per CDR3 protein. The sample shows hundreds of thousands of distinct CDR3 sequences, over 9.5% of them seen only once. With V trimmed by 5 bases and J by 9 bases, 9 bases remained unmatched. CDR1 and CDR2 from the germline V gene are MDHEN and SYDVKM. CDR3 length equals 14 residues. A word on this clonotype: The target antigen is unknown.

The chain carries TRBV28 and TRBJ2-4; 8 positions agree with TRBD1. Source material: blood, either unsorted or a sorted T cell fraction (not recorded which). This receptor was obtained from a male donor with ankylosing spondylitis. The CDR3 reads CASSPGQGRSIQYF. CDR3 in DNA: TGTGCCAGCAGTCCTGGACAGGGACGGTCCATTCAGTACTTC.